Reported below is one TCR beta chain. Relative to the germline gene, one junction end is altered; a read error may explain this. Sequenced by immunoSEQ multiplex PCR; TCRdb stores in-frame clones only, minus some. The sample lists about 690,000 clones; roughly 87% were seen once. This entry belongs to a study of shared clonotypes between healthy human individuals. About the study: Donor composition was a couple of women and a few men, aged 18 to 49.

The CDR3 consists of 13 residues. This chain joins TRBV5-3 and TRBJ1-1; D not certain. TRBV5-3 is designated an ORF whose function remains uncertain. The sample taken for sequencing was memory CD8+ T cells from PBMCs. Subset indicated: CD45RO+ cells pooled with CCR7-negative TemRA cells. The sequence was obtained from a man between 18 and 35 years old in good health. Some clones in this sample may be carry-over from other donors' samples. The CDR3 DNA reads as TGTGCCAGCAGCTTATTCCATGACACTGAAGCTTTCTTT. Protein sequence: CASSLFHDTEAFF.